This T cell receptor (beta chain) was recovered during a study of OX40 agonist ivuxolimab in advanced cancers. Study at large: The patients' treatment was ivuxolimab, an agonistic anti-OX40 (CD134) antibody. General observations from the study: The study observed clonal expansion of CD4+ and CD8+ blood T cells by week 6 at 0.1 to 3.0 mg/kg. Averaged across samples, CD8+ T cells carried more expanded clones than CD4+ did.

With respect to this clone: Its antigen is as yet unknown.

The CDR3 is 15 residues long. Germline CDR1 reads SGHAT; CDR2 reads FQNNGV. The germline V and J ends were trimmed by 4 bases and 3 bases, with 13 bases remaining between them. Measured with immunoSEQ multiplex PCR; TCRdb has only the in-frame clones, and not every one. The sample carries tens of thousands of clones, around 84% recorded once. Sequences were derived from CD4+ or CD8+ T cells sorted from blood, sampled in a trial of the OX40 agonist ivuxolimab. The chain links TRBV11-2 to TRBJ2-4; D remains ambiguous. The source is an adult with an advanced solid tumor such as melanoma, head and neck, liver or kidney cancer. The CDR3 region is CASSSPGLGKNIQYF. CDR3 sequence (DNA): TGTGCCAGCAGCTCCCCCGGCTTGGGCAAAAACATTCAGTACTTC.